A single sample is the source of the 23 T cell receptor beta chains below, sequenced in a study of T cells expressing NK-cell markers. TCRdb reanalyzed the 5' RACE reads and collapses them to one entry per CDR3 protein, without DNA. In total, the table holds 120,000 to 150,000 distinct CDR3 sequences. Sequenced: blood T cells: a sorted CD56 or NKG2C T cell subset, CD4+ or CD8+ T cells, or bulk PBMC T cells (not recorded which). Receptors were obtained from a man between 18 and 35 years old in good health.

This chain joins TRBV7-9 and TRBJ2-3; TCRdb picks TRBD2, but there is no DNA to check that call. Germline V gene data show CDR1 as SEHNR and CDR2 as FQNEAQ (reference sequence). The CDR3 sequence is 16 residues long. This CDR3 is CASSLSTGGSTDTQYF. The full variable domain, rest sourced from reference TRBV7-9 and TRBJ2-3, is DTGVSQNPRHKITKRGQNVTFRCDPISEHNRLYWYRQTLGQGPEFLTYFQNEAQLEKSRLLSDRFSAERPKGSFSTLEIQRTEQGDSAMYLCASSLSTGGSTDTQYFGPGTRLTVL.

The rearrangement joins TRBV12-3 or TRBV12-4 to TRBJ1-1. The CDR3 runs 12 residues. The CDR3 loop reads CASSLMNTEAFF.

The gene calls are TRBV24-1 and TRBJ2-3. CDR3 length: 18 amino acids. Germline V gene sequence: CDR1 KGHDR, CDR2 SFDVKD. CDR3: CATSDLQITSGARDTQYF.

The gene calls are TRBV4-1 and TRBJ2-3; TCRdb returns TRBD1, unconfirmable since there is no DNA. The germline V gene has CDR1 MGHRA and CDR2 YSYEKL. The CDR3 runs 16 residues. The CDR3 loop reads CASSQGPGLGTDTQYF.

The chain recombines TRBV12-3 or TRBV12-4 with TRBJ2-7; the D call of TRBD1 rests on TCRdb alone, since no DNA is present to check it. This CDR3 has 12 amino acids. The CDR3 sequence: CASRPGTDEQYF.

The chain recombines TRBV29-1 with TRBJ2-5; no DNA is available, so the TRBD2 call from TCRdb remains unchecked. This CDR3 region has 13 residues. Germline loops: CDR1 SQVTM, CDR2 ANQGSEA. CDR3 protein: CSLLTGSQETQYF. The full variable domain, in which reference TRBV29-1 and TRBJ2-5 provide the parts outside the CDR3, is SAVISQKPSRDICQRGTSLTIQCQVDSQVTMMFWYRQQPGQSLTLIATANQGSEATYESGFVIDKFPISRPNLTFSTLTVSNMSPEDSSIYLCSLLTGSQETQYFGPGTRLLVL.

J is TRBJ1-2 and V is TRBV21-1; TCRdb calls TRBD1, which cannot be checked without DNA. TRBV21-1 is given as a pseudogene. CDR3 size: 15 residues. The CDR3: CASSSKKGNNYGYTF.

The rearrangement links TRBV15 to TRBJ2-3; TCRdb returns TRBD1, unconfirmable since there is no DNA. Germline assignment: CDR1 LNHNV and CDR2 YYDKDF (reference sequence). CDR3 length: 14 amino acids. The CDR3 sequence is CATSRTGREDTQYF.

The J gene is TRBJ1-4, the V gene TRBV4-3. The CDR3 has 16 residues. Germline V gene lookup returns CDR1 LGHNA and CDR2 YSLEER. This CDR3 is CASSQDGGIFGEKLFF.

The chain is built from TRBV4-2 and TRBJ2-1; TCRdb gives TRBD1 as the D gene, but with no DNA this cannot be confirmed. The CDR3 is 17 amino acids. Germline V gene sequence: CDR1 LGHNA, CDR2 YNFKEQ. The CDR3 loop reads CASSHAGVGQGYNEQFF.

The CDR3 reads CASSFAPTGIQETQYF. The chain links TRBV7-9 to TRBJ2-5; TCRdb's D gene call, TRBD1, goes unchecked for lack of DNA. Germline lookup yields CDR1 SEHNR and CDR2 FQNEAQ (reference sequence). The CDR3 spans 16 residues.

V and J are TRBV29-1 and TRBJ2-3. CDR3 length equals 11 residues. Germline loops: CDR1 SQVTM, CDR2 ANQGSEA. The chain's CDR3 is CSVSIADTQYF.

The gene calls are TRBV27 and TRBJ2-1; TCRdb selects TRBD2, and the lack of DNA leaves this call unchecked. Germline loops: CDR1 MNHEY, CDR2 SMNVEV (reference sequence). The CDR3 is 12 amino acids. CDR3 region: CASSLSSGGQFF.

The chain is built from TRBV12-3 or TRBV12-4 and TRBJ2-5; TCRdb picks TRBD1, but there is no DNA to check that call. This CDR3 has 19 amino acids. CDR3 protein: CASSPTGGAGGRGKETQYF.

The chain employs TRBV12-3 or TRBV12-4 and TRBJ1-2; TCRdb's D call of TRBD1 is untestable without DNA. CDR3 length equals 14 residues. The CDR3: CASSPVAGGLGYTF.

The chain employs TRBV27 and TRBJ2-7; TCRdb proposes TRBD1, but this gene call is untestable without DNA. This CDR3 has 13 amino acids. Germline V gene lookup returns CDR1 MNHEY and CDR2 SMNVEV (reference sequence). CDR3 protein: CASSSGTGSEQYF.

This rearrangement joins TRBV7-2 to TRBJ2-7. Germline CDR1 reads SGHTA; CDR2 reads FQGNSA. The CDR3 loop spans 14 amino acids. CDR3 sequence: CASSLGVMGYEQYF.

The chain uses TRBV27 and TRBJ2-1; as DNA is missing, the TRBD2 call by TCRdb cannot be tested. The CDR3 is made up of 14 amino acids. The germline V gene encodes CDR1 MNHEY and CDR2 SMNVEV (reference sequence). The CDR3 protein is CASNWAGGPDEQFF.

The gene calls are TRBV12-3 or TRBV12-4 and TRBJ2-1; lacking DNA, the TRBD1 call made by TCRdb goes unchecked. This CDR3 region has 17 residues. The chain's CDR3 is CASSPQTGLLSYNEQFF.

The J gene is TRBJ2-7, the V gene TRBV20-1; with no DNA, the TCRdb D assignment of TRBD2 cannot be verified. The germline V gene has CDR1 DFQATT and CDR2 SNEGSKA (reference sequence). The CDR3 runs to 13 residues. The CDR3 spells CSARMGGGLEQYF.

V and J are TRBV7-2 and TRBJ2-7; TCRdb proposes TRBD1, but this gene call is untestable without DNA. Looked up from germline, CDR1 is SGHTA and CDR2 is FQGNSA. There are 14 residues in the CDR3. The CDR3 sequence: CASSGRDGTYEQYF.

V is TRBV4-2 and J is TRBJ1-6. The CDR3 runs to 14 residues. The germline V gene has CDR1 LGHNA and CDR2 YNFKEQ. CDR3 in amino acids: CASSPLGGDSPLHF.

This rearrangement joins TRBV24-1 to TRBJ2-3; the D call of TRBD2 rests on TCRdb alone, since no DNA is present to check it. The V gene's germline CDR1 is KGHDR and CDR2 SFDVKD. The CDR3 length is 16 residues. CDR3 sequence reads: CATSVVGSGSPDTQYF.